This T cell receptor (beta chain) stems from a study of T cell repertoires in cytomegalovirus infection. As for the study in general: Matching HLA type and CMV infection were both indicated by public TCR beta signatures.

Each CDR3 protein gets one entry after TCRdb re-called the reads with MiXCR. The table has some 450,000 distinct CDR3 sequences, roughly a third seen once. This clonotype was seen ten or more times. Its target is unknown. General study results and limits: CMV-specific TCR beta clonotypes restricted by HLA-C were the ones dominating the ex vivo response.

The sequence came from a human donor in good health (CMV status not recorded). Some clones in this sample may be carry-over from other donors' samples. The sequenced sample was PBMCs.

CDR3 residues: CASSGGGTGYYEQYF. CDR3 nucleotide sequence: TGTGCCAGCAGCGGAGGCGGGACAGGGTACTACGAGCAGTACTTC. The chain couples TRBV7-2 to TRBJ2-7; 9 nucleotides match TRBD1. This CDR3 contains 15 residues. The germline CDR1 and CDR2 sequences are SGHTA and FQGNSA. Germline trimming cut 5 bases from V and 3 bases from J; bases unmatched to any gene: 8.